These T cell receptor beta chains were read from a single sample in a study of T cells in Graves' hyperthyroidism and ophthalmopathy. TCRdb recomputed calls from the multiplex PCR reads with MiXCR, one row per CDR3 protein. Counted here are hundreds of thousands of distinct CDR3 sequences, under 20% occurring once; the ten biggest clones make up roughly 17%. The sample comprised blood. The source is a woman in her forties or fifties with Graves' hyperthyroidism that later progressed to Graves' ophthalmopathy. Both conserved end residues are trimmed from each CDR3. D genes are given only for firm matches.

v_call: TRBV2
d_call: .
j_call: TRBJ1-1
cdr3_aa: ASSDVGVDQGATEAF

v_call: TRBV12-5
d_call: TRBD1
j_call: TRBJ1-2
cdr3_aa: ASGDTTGRLYGYT

v_call: TRBV14
d_call: .
j_call: TRBJ2-2
cdr3_aa: ASSQELGLNTGELF

v_call: TRBV27
d_call: TRBD2
j_call: TRBJ2-1
cdr3_aa: ASSLQLAGEPYNEQF

v_call: TRBV2
d_call: TRBD1
j_call: TRBJ1-5
cdr3_aa: ASSEDRGFGPQH

v_call: TRBV18
d_call: TRBD2
j_call: TRBJ2-7
cdr3_aa: ASSPGEAGGTYEQY

v_call: TRBV11-2
d_call: TRBD2
j_call: TRBJ2-3
cdr3_aa: ASSFLRISGVTDTQY

v_call: TRBV29-1
d_call: .
j_call: TRBJ1-2
cdr3_aa: SVTSGARGYT

v_call: TRBV5-1
d_call: .
j_call: TRBJ1-6
cdr3_aa: ASSLEAGTPIDSPLH

v_call: TRBV2
d_call: .
j_call: TRBJ1-5
cdr3_aa: ASIGGEEQPQH

v_call: TRBV6-2/TRBV6-3
d_call: .
j_call: TRBJ2-7
cdr3_aa: ASMSLASASSYEQY

v_call: TRBV11-2
d_call: .
j_call: TRBJ1-2
cdr3_aa: ASSSPMGLAYYT

v_call: TRBV18
d_call: TRBD1
j_call: TRBJ2-1
cdr3_aa: ASSPGDSHNEQF

v_call: TRBV2
d_call: TRBD1
j_call: TRBJ2-5
cdr3_aa: ASSKTGGQETQY

v_call: TRBV20-1
d_call: TRBD2
j_call: TRBJ2-1
cdr3_aa: SASSESGDNEQF

v_call: TRBV27
d_call: .
j_call: TRBJ1-2
cdr3_aa: ASGTGTLGGYT

v_call: TRBV20-1
d_call: .
j_call: TRBJ1-6
cdr3_aa: SARGQPNSPLH

v_call: TRBV12-3/TRBV12-4
d_call: TRBD1
j_call: TRBJ2-3
cdr3_aa: ASSTTGGYGDTQY